The 21 T cell receptor beta chains below all came from one sample that was sequenced in a study of regulatory and conventional T cells in RAG deficiency. Conventional CD4+ T cells were sorted from blood as CD25-low CD127-high cells. Repertoires were generated with immunoSEQ multiplex PCR, while TCRdb's copy carries only in-frame clones and drops some. The sample consists of 25,000 to 35,000 clones, roughly 96% of them appearing once. These records were also assigned to another study, of regulatory T cells. That publication notes: The PCR used 52 TRBV and 13 TRBJ primers.

Source material: CD25- CD4+ T cells sorted from blood. These receptors were obtained from a human donor in good health.

The chain carries TRBV6-1 and TRBJ1-2, with D maybe TRBD1 (6 bases). Germline V gives CDR1 MNHNS, CDR2 SASEGT. This CDR3 is 15 amino acids long. V was pared by 6 bases and J by 5 bases, with 19 bases between. The CDR3 loop is CASRRDPAGAYGYTF. In nucleotides, the CDR3 is TGTGCCAGCAGGAGAGACCCGGCGGGGGCGTATGGCTACACCTTC.

The genes are TRBV28 and TRBJ1-5; perhaps TRBD1 as D (6 bases). Germline CDR1 MDHEN, CDR2 SYDVKM. The CDR3 loop spans 12 amino acids. The V and J ends lost 2 bases and 16 bases respectively, with 15 bases between them. In nucleotides, the CDR3 is TGTGCCAGCAGTTTAAATCCGGGACACCTACATTTT. This gives the protein CASSLNPGHLHF.

This chain joins TRBV19 and TRBJ1-5, with 7 nucleotides matching TRBD1. Germline CDR1 is LNHDA and CDR2 is SQIVND (reference sequence). There are 17 residues in the CDR3. V lost 5 bases to trimming and J lost 6 bases; unmatched junction nucleotides: 16. The chain's CDR3 is CASSPHSPTGVTQPQHF. The DNA for the CDR3 is TGTGCCAGTAGTCCCCACTCCCCAACAGGGGTAACTCAGCCCCAGCATTTT.

The chain recombines TRBV7-2 with TRBJ2-1; D unresolved. The CDR3 contains 15 residues. Trimming pared 5 bases from V and 0 bases from J, leaving 11 bases between. Germline V lookup: CDR1 SGHTA, CDR2 FQGNSA. The CDR3 bases are TGTGCCAGCAGCCAATCAGGAACCTCCTACAATGAGCAGTTCTTC. This gives the protein CASSQSGTSYNEQFF.

The rearrangement joins TRBV4-1 to TRBJ2-3, with 8 nucleotides matching TRBD2. Germline CDR1 and CDR2: MGHRA and YSYEKL. Trimming at V came to 3 bases and at J to 0 bases, leaving 11 bases not matched to a gene. The CDR3 is 18 residues long. CDR3 residues: CASSQTNTRTSSTDTQYF. CDR3 bases: TGCGCCAGCAGCCAGACAAATACCCGGACTAGCAGCACAGATACGCAGTATTTT.

As to this clone: A read error may produce the germline difference seen at one junction end. The same CDR3 also results from other DNA sequences found in this sample. The chain couples TRBV28 to TRBJ1-6, with TRBD1 as a possible D gene (5 bases). The length of the CDR3 is 14 residues. From germline, CDR1 is MDHEN and CDR2 SYDVKM. CDR3 amino acids: CASSLGRENSPLHF. The CDR3 DNA reads as TGTGCCAGCAGTTTGGGCAGGGAAAATTCCCCCCTCCACTTT.

J is TRBJ1-1 and V is TRBV18; no definite D call. V lost 3 bases and J lost 1, with 12 bases in between. The CDR3 extends over 15 amino acids. Per germline, CDR1 KGHSH and CDR2 LQKENI. CDR3 region: CASSPRRDENTEAFF. DNA for the CDR3: TGTGCCAGCTCACCGCGGAGGGATGAGAACACTGAAGCTTTCTTT.

V and J are TRBV11-2 and TRBJ1-1, with 10 bases identical to TRBD1. The CDR3 contains 17 residues. Germline V gene lookup returns CDR1 SGHAT and CDR2 FQNNGV. Trimming took 4 bases from V and 4 from J; bases not matched to a gene: 12. The CDR3 spells CASSSELGRTGGTEAFF. DNA for the CDR3: TGTGCCAGCAGCTCGGAGCTAGGGCGGACAGGGGGCACTGAAGCTTTCTTT.

V gene TRBV19 combines with J gene TRBJ2-3, with 12 bases aligning to TRBD2. The CDR3 spans 18 residues. Germline lookup yields CDR1 LNHDA and CDR2 SQIVND (reference sequence). Trimming removed 5 bases from V and 6 bases from J; junction bases left unmatched: 15. In nucleotides, the CDR3 is TGTGCCAGTAGTCCCCGCCATCTAGCGGGGGGGCTAGGCGATACGCAGTATTTT. This codes for CASSPRHLAGGLGDTQYF.

This sequence joins TRBV2 and TRBJ2-3, with D unclear. V lost 4 bases and J lost 12, with 8 bases in between. Germline-derived CDR1 and CDR2 are SNHLY and FYNNEI. The CDR3 has 10 amino acids. The CDR3 sequence: CASSGDIQYF. CDR3 nucleotides: TGTGCCAGCAGTGGAGACATTCAGTATTTT.

The genes are TRBV25-1 and TRBJ1-2; 10 nucleotides align to TRBD1. J was trimmed by 3 bases and V by 3 bases; bases with no gene match: 1. The germline gives CDR1 MGHDK, CDR2 SYGVNS. The length of the CDR3 is 14 residues. The CDR3 region has the DNA TGTGCCAGCAGTGAGGACAGGGGGGACTATGGCTACACCTTC. The encoded protein is CASSEDRGDYGYTF.

The V and J genes are TRBV2 and TRBJ2-3; 11 bases are shared with TRBD2. The J segment lost 5 bases and the V segment lost 4 bases, leaving 5 bases of the junction unmatched. CDR1 and CDR2 (germline): SNHLY, FYNNEI. The CDR3 length is 15 residues. The CDR3 bases are TGTGCCAGCAGTGCGACTAGCGGGGTGGTAGATACGCAGTATTTT. This gives the protein CASSATSGVVDTQYF.

The chain carries TRBV6-5 and TRBJ2-7; tentative D call: TRBD1 (6 bases). CDR1 is MNHEY and CDR2 is SVGAGI in the germline V gene. V was trimmed by 6 bases and J by 4 bases, leaving 19 bases between them. This CDR3 has 15 amino acids. DNA of the CDR3: TGTGCCAGCAGCCGCACCAGGGGCTCGGGGTACGAGCAGTACTTC. Its translation: CASSRTRGSGYEQYF.

J is TRBJ2-7 and V is TRBV6-6; 7 bases fit TRBD2. Germline V gene lookup returns CDR1 MNHNY and CDR2 SVGAGI (reference sequence). The length of the CDR3 is 15 residues. The V and J ends lost 6 bases and 2 bases, in that order; junction bases with no gene match: 10. The CDR3, as DNA: TGTGCCAGCAGGGGGGGGTCGCTAGCAACCTACGAGCAGTACTTC. Its translation is CASRGGSLATYEQYF.

This clone was recorded only once. The chain links TRBV5-4 to TRBJ2-7, with TRBD1 as a possible D gene (5 bases). CDR1 is SGHNT and CDR2 is YYREEE in the germline V gene (reference sequence). Trimming pared 4 bases from V and 7 bases from J, leaving 18 bases between. The CDR3 covers 14 residues. Written as DNA, the CDR3 is TGTGCCAGCAGCCCTCGCGCAGGGCCAGGGGAGCAGTACTTC. Encoded protein: CASSPRAGPGEQYF.

This rearrangement joins TRBV6-1 to TRBJ1-5; the match to TRBD1 covers 7 bases. V lost 5 bases to trimming and J lost 4 bases; unmatched junction nucleotides: 8. The germline gives CDR1 MNHNS, CDR2 SASEGT. This CDR3 has 15 residues. CDR3 DNA sequence: TGTGCCAGCAGTTTACCGGGACAGAGGAATCAGCCCCAGCATTTT. Translated, it gives CASSLPGQRNQPQHF.

This chain joins TRBV9 and TRBJ2-3; 8 nucleotides align to TRBD2. Losses at the gene ends were 5 bases for V and 4 bases for J; bases not matched to a gene: 12. The CDR3 length is 16 residues. Germline V CDR1 and CDR2: SGDLS, YYNGEE. This CDR3 is CASSGGETSVSDTQYF. The CDR3 nucleotides read TGTGCCAGCAGTGGGGGGGAGACTAGCGTCTCAGATACGCAGTATTTT. The full variable domain, rest sourced from reference TRBV9 and TRBJ2-3, is DSGVTQTPKHLITATGQRVTLRCSPRSGDLSVYWYQQSLDQGLQFLIQYYNGEERAKGNILERFSAQQFPDLHSELNLSSLELGDSALYFCASSGGETSVSDTQYFGPGTRLTVL.

The rearrangement links TRBV18 to TRBJ1-6; D gene uncertain. V was trimmed by 3 bases and J by 6 bases, leaving 15 bases between them. CDR1 is KGHSH and CDR2 is LQKENI in the germline V gene. CDR3 length: 16 amino acids. The CDR3 loop is CASSPAARASNSPLHF. The CDR3 DNA follows: TGTGCCAGCTCACCGGCGGCGAGGGCCTCTAATTCACCCCTCCACTTT.

This chain links TRBV7-9 with TRBJ1-6, with TRBD1 as a possible D gene (5 bases). The CDR3 consists of 15 residues. V shed 1 base and J shed 9 bases, with 13 bases lying between them. Germline V gene lookup returns CDR1 SEHNR and CDR2 FQNEAQ (reference sequence). CDR3 sequence: CASSLEAGPGSPLHF. CDR3 DNA sequence: TGTGCCAGCAGCTTAGAGGCAGGGCCGGGTTCACCCCTCCACTTT.

The chain has TRBV19 and TRBJ2-7; 9 bases are shared with TRBD1. V dropped 9 bases and J dropped 7; count of bases not matched to a gene: 7. The germline CDR1 and CDR2 sequences are LNHDA and SQIVND (reference sequence). The CDR3 has 12 amino acids. The CDR3 DNA is TGTGCCAGCGCGGGACAGGGCGGGGAGCAGTACTTC. It translates to CASAGQGGEQYF.

The CDR3 nucleotides are TGTGCCAGCAGGCCCCTAGCGGGCAATGAGCAGTTCTTC. This encodes CASRPLAGNEQFF. The genes are TRBV6-5 and TRBJ2-1, with 8 bases that match TRBD2. CDR1 and CDR2 (germline): MNHEY, SVGAGI. V lost 6 bases and J lost 6; bases outside the gene matches: 4. This CDR3 region has 13 residues.